The T cell receptor (beta chain) described here comes from a study of lymphopenia after photon versus proton radiotherapy. Findings and caveats of the study: Photon-treated patients lost naive T cells and TCR diversity; proton-treated stayed stable. After the lymphocyte nadir, photon-treated repertoires showed oligoclonal expansion, especially of CD8+ Temra cells. A bigger post-nadir fall in TCR diversity correlated inversely with survival time in deceased patients. Only patients who died were analyzed for survival; proton advantage is unproven.

V lost 0 bases and J lost 11, with 13 bases in between. The CDR3 runs to 13 residues. Looked up from germline, CDR1 is SGHDN and CDR2 is FVKESK. The data were produced by immunoSEQ multiplex PCR, yet TCRdb's version contains in-frame clones alone and is incomplete. The data show approximately 30,000 clones, with 65% to 85% seen just once and approximately 30% held by the top ten. A word on this clone: The antigen is undetermined.

The receptor was derived from a man in his fifties with gastric cancer. The sample here was peripheral blood, taken from a patient treated with photon-based radiotherapy. The chain has TRBV14 and TRBJ1-1; weak D call: TRBD1 (5 bases). CDR3 sequence reads: CASSQEGYGGAFF. CDR3 DNA sequence: TGTGCCAGCAGCCAAGAAGGATACGGGGGGGCTTTCTTT.